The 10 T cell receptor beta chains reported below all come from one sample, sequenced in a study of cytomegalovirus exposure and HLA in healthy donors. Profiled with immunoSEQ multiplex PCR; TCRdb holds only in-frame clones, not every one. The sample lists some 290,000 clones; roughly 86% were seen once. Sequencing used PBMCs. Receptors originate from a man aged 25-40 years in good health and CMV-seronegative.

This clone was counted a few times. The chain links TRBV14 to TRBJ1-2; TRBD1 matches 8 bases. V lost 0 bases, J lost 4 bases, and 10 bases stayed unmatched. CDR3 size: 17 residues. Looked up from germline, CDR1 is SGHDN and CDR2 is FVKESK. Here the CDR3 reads CASSQDLLRDRPYGYTF. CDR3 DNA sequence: TGTGCCAGCAGCCAAGATCTTTTAAGGGACAGGCCCTATGGCTACACCTTC.

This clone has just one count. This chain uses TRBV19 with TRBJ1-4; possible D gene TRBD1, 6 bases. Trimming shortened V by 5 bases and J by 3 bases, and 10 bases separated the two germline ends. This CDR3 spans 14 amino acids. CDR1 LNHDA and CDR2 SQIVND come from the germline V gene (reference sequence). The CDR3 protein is CASSPWTANEKLFF. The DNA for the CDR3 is TGTGCCAGTAGTCCCTGGACAGCTAATGAAAAACTGTTTTTT.

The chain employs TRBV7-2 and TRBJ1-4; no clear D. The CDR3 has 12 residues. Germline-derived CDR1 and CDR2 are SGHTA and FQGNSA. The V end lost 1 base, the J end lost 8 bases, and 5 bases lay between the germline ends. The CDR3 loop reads CASSLGGEKLFF. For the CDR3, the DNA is TGTGCCAGCAGCTTAGGCGGAGAAAAACTGTTTTTT.

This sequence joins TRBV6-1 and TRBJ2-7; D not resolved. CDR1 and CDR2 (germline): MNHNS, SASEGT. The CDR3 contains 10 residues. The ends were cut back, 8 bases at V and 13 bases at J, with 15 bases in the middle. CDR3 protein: CASRSRSPYF. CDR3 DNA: TGTGCCAGCCGCTCGCGTTCTCCTTACTTC.

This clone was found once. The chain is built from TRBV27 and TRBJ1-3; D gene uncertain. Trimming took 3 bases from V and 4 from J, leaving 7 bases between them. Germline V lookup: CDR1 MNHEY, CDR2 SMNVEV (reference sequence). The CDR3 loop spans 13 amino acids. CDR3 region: CASSFTPGNTIYF. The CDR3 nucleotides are TGTGCCAGCAGTTTTACACCCGGAAACACCATATATTTT.

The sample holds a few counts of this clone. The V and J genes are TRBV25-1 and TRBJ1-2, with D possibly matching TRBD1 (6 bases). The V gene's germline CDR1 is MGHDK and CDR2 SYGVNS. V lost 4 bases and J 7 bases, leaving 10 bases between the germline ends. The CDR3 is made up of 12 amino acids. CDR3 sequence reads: CASSGTGSGYTF. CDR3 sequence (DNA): TGTGCCAGCAGTGGAACAGGGTCTGGCTACACCTTC.

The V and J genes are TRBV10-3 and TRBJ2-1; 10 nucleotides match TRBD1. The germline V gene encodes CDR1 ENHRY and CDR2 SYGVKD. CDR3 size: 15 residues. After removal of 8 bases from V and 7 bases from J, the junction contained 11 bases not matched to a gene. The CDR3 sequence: CAIGMDRGIRNEQFF. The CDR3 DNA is TGTGCCATCGGAATGGACAGGGGGATTCGAAATGAGCAGTTCTTC.

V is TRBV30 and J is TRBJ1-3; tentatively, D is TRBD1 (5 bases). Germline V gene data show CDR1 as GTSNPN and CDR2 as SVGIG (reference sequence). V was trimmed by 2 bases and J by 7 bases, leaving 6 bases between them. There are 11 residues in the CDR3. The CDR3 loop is CAWSRGNTIYF. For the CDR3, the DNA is TGTGCCTGGAGTCGGGGGAACACCATATATTTT.

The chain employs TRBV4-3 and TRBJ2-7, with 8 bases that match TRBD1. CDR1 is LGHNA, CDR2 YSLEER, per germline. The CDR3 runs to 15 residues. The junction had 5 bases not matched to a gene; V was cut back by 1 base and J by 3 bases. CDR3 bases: TGCGCCAGCAGCCAAGGCGCAGGGGGCAACTACGAGCAGTACTTC. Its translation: CASSQGAGGNYEQYF.

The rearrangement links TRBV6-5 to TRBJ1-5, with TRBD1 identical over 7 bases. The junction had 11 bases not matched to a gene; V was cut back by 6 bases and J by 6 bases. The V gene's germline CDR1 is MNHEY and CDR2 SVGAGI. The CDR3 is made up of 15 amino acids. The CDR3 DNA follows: TGTGCCAGCAGCCGACAGGGACCCACTGGTCAGCCCCAGCATTTT. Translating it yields CASSRQGPTGQPQHF.